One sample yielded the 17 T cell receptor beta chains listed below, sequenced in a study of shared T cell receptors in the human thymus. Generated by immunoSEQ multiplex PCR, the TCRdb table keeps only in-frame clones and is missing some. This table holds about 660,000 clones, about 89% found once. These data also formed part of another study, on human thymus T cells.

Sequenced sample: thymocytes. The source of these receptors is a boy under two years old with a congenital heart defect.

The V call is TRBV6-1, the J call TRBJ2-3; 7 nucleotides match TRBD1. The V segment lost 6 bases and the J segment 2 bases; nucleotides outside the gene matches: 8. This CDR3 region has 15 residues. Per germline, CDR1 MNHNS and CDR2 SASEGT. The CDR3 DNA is TGTGCCAGCAGCCAACCGGGACAGATCACAGATACGCAGTATTTT. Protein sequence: CASSQPGQITDTQYF.

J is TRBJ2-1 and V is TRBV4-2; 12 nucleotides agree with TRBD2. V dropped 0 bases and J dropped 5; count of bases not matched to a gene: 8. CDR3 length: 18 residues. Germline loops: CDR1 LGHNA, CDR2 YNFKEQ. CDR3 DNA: TGTGCCAGCAGCCAAGAAGGTTTGCGACTAGCGGGAGACAATGAGCAGTTCTTC. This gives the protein CASSQEGLRLAGDNEQFF.

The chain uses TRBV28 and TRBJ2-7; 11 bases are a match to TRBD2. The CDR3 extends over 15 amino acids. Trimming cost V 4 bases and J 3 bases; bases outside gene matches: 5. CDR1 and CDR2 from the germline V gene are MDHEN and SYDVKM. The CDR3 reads CASSSMTSGNYEQYF. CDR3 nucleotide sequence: TGTGCCAGCAGTTCCATGACTAGCGGGAACTACGAGCAGTACTTC.

The CDR3 nucleotides are TGTGCCAGCAGCCAAGATGGGACTAGCGGGACCTACGAGCAGTACTTC. Protein sequence: CASSQDGTSGTYEQYF. V is TRBV14 and J is TRBJ2-7, with TRBD2 matching over 13 bases. In germline, CDR1 is SGHDN, CDR2 FVKESK. Trimming at V came to 0 bases and at J to 2 bases, leaving 1 base not matched to a gene. The CDR3 runs to 16 residues.

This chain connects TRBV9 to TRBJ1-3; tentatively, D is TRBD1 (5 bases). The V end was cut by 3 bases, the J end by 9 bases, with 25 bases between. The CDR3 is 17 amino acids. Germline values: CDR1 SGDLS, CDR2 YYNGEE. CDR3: CASSARNSRETRSTIYF. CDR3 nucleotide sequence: TGTGCCAGCAGCGCCCGAAATAGCAGGGAAACCAGAAGCACCATATATTTT.

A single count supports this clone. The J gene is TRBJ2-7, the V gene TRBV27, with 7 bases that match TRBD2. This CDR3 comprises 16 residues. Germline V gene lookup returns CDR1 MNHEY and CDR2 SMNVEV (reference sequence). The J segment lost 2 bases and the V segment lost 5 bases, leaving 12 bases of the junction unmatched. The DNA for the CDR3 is TGTGCCAGCAGTCTTCTCGAGCGGGGAACTCCCTACGAGCAGTACTTC. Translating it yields CASSLLERGTPYEQYF.

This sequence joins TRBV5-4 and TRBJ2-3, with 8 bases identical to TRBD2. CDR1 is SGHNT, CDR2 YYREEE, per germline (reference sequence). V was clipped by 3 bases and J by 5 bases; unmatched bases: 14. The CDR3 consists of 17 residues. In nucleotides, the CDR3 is TGTGCCAGCAGCTGCACGCCGGGACTAGAGTGTGTAGATACGCAGTATTTT. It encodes CASSCTPGLECVDTQYF.

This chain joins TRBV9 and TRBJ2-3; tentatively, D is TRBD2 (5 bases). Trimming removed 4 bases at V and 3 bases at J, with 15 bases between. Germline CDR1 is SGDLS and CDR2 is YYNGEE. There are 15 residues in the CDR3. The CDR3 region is CASSPHTGKTDTQYF. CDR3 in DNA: TGTGCCAGCAGCCCTCATACGGGAAAGACAGATACGCAGTATTTT.

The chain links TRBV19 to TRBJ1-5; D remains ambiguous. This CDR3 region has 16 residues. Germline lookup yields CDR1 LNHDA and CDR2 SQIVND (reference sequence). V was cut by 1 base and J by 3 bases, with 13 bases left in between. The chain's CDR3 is CASSIVPRGFNQPQHF. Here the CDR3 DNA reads TGTGCCAGTAGTATAGTTCCGCGGGGTTTCAATCAGCCCCAGCATTTT.

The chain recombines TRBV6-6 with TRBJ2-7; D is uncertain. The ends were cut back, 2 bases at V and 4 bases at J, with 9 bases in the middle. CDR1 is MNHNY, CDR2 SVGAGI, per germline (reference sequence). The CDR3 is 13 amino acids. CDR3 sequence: CASSYTGCYEQYF. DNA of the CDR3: TGTGCCAGCAGTTACACGGGTTGTTACGAGCAGTACTTC.

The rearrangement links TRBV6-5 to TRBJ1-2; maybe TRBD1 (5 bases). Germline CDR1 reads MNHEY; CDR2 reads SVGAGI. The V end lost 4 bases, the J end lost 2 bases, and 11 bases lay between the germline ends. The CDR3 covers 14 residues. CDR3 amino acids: CASSSRQTNYGYTF. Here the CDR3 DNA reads TGTGCCAGCAGTTCCCGACAGACCAACTATGGCTACACCTTC.

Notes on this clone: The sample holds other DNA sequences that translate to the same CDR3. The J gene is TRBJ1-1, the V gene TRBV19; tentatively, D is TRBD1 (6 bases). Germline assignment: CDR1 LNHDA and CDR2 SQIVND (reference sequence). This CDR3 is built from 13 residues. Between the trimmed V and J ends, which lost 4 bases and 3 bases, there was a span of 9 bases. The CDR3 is CASSRGGDTEAFF. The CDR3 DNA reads TGTGCCAGTAGTAGAGGGGGGGACACTGAAGCTTTCTTT.

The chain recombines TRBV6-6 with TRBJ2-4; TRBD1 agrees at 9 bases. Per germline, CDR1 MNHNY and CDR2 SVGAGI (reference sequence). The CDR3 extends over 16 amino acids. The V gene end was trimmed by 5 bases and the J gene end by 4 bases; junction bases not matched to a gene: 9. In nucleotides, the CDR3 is TGTGCCAGCAGTCCGAGGCGGGACAGGGAAAAAAACATTCAGTACTTC. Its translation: CASSPRRDREKNIQYF.

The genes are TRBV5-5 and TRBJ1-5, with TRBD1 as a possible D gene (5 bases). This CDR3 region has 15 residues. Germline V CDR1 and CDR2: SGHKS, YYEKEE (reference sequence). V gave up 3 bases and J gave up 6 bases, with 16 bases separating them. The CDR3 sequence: CASSSGTGGIQPQHF. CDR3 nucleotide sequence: TGTGCCAGCAGCTCCGGGACGGGAGGTATTCAGCCCCAGCATTTT.

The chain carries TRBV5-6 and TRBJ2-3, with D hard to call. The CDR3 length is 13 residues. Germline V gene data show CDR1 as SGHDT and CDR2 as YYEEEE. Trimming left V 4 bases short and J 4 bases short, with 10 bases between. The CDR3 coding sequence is TGTGCCAGCAGCATCTACTCATCAGATACGCAGTATTTT. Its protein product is CASSIYSSDTQYF.

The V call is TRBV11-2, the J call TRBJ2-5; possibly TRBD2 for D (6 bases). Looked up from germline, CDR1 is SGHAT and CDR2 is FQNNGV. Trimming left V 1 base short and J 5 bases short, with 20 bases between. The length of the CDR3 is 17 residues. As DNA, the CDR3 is TGTGCCAGCAGCTTAGGGGGGTGGAGGGACCTATCCGAGACCCAGTACTTC. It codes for CASSLGGWRDLSETQYF.

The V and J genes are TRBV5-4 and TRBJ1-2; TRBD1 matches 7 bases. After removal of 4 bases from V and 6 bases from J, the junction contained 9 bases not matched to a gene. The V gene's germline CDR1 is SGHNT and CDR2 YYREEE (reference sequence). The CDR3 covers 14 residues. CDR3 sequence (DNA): TGTGCCAGCAGCGCACAGGGGACGGTCAATGGCTACACCTTC. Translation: CASSAQGTVNGYTF.